This T cell receptor beta chain was profiled in a study of CD8+ T cells in alopecia areata. cDNA serving as the sequencing template came from extracted, reverse transcribed RNA. Here immunoSEQ multiplex PCR was the method, and the copy in TCRdb shows in-frame clones only, minus some. The table has roughly 32,000 clones, approximately 56% seen once; the top ten hold roughly 17%. After removal of 0 bases from V and 0 bases from J, the junction contained 6 bases not matched to a gene. Germline lookup yields CDR1 SGDLS and CDR2 YYNGEE. This CDR3 has 17 amino acids. Regarding this clone: Its antigen remains unknown.

Peripheral blood samples and lesional scalp punch biopsies were obtained from alopecia areata patients. Researchers picked out CD4+ and CD8+ T cells from PBMCs by sorting. Study-wide results and caveats: Patients shared TCRs less clearly than mice did, possibly for HLA-related reasons. Lesional tissue from the scalp (especially in alopecia totalis/universalis) showed higher clonality than normal scalp.

The J gene is TRBJ2-1, the V gene TRBV9, with 7 bases identical to TRBD2. This sequence was found in a human donor with alopecia areata. The sample comprised NKG2D-high CD8+ T cells sorted from blood. The CDR3 here is CASSVVARGSSYNEQFF. CDR3 DNA sequence: TGTGCCAGCAGCGTAGTAGCGCGGGGGAGCTCCTACAATGAGCAGTTCTTC.